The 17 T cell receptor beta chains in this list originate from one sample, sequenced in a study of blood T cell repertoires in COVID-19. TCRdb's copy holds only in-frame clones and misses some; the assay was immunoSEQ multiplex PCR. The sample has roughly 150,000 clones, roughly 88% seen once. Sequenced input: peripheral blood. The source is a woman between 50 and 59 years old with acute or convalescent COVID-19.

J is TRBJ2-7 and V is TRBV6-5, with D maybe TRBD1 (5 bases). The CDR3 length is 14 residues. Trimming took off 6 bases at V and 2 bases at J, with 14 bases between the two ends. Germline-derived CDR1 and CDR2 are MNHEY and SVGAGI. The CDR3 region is CASRPGHRAYEQYF. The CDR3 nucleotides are TGTGCCAGCAGACCAGGGCATCGGGCCTACGAGCAGTACTTC.

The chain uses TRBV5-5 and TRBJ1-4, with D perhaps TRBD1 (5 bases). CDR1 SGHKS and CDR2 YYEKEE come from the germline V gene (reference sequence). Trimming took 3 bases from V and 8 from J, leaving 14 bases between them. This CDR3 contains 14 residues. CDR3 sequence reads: CASSSGPPWEKLFF. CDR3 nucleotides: TGTGCCAGCAGCTCAGGGCCCCCGTGGGAAAAACTGTTTTTT.

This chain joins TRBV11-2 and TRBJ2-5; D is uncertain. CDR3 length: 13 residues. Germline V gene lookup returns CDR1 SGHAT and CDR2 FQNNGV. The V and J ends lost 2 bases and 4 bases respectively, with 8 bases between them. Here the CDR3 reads CASSLFSLETQYF. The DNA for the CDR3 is TGTGCCAGCAGCTTATTCTCTTTAGAGACCCAGTACTTC.

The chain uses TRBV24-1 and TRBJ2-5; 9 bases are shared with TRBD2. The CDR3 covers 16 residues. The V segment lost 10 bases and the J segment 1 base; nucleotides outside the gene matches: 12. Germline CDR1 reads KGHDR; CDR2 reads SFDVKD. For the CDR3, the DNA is TGTGCCACAGAAGCGCTAGCGGGAACGGGCCAAGAGACCCAGTACTTC. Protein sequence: CATEALAGTGQETQYF.

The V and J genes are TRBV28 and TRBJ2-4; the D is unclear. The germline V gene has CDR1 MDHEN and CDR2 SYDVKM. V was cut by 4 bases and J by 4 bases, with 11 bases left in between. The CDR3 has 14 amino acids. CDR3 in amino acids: CASSSLSGKNIQYF. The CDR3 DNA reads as TGTGCCAGCAGTTCCCTATCCGGGAAAAACATTCAGTACTTC.

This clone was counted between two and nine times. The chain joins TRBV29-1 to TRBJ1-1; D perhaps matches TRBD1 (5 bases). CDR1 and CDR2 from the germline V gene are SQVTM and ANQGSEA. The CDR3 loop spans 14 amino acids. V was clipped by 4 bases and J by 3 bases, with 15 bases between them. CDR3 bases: TGCAGCGTTGTTACAGGACGCTCGGACACTGAAGCTTTCTTT. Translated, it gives CSVVTGRSDTEAFF.

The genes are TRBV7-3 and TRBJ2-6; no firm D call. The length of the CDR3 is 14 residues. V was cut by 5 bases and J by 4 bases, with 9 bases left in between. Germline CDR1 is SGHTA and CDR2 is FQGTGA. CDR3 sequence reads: CASSPLSGANVLTF. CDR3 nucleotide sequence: TGTGCCAGCAGCCCCCTGTCCGGGGCCAACGTCCTGACTTTC.

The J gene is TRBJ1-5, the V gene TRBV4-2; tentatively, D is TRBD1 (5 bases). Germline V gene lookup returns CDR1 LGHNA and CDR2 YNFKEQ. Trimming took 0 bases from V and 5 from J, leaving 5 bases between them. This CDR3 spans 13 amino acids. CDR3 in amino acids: CASSQEQDQPQHF. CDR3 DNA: TGTGCCAGCAGCCAAGAACAGGATCAGCCCCAGCATTTT.

As DNA, the CDR3 is TGTGCCAGCAGCTTAGGAGCCGTAGAGACCCAGTACTTC. It is translated as CASSLGAVETQYF. The rearrangement uses TRBV11-2 and TRBJ2-5; unclear D gene. The germline V and J ends were trimmed by 1 base and 4 bases, with 7 bases remaining between them. Per germline, CDR1 SGHAT and CDR2 FQNNGV. The CDR3 covers 13 residues.

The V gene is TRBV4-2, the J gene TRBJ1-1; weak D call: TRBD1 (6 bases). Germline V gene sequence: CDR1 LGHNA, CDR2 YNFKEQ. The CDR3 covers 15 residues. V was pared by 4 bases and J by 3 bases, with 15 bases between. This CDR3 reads CASSRGQIQDTEAFF. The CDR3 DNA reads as TGTGCCAGCAGCCGAGGACAGATTCAGGACACTGAAGCTTTCTTT.

The CDR3 here is CASGTGDYEQYF. The CDR3 coding sequence is TGTGCCAGCGGGACTGGAGACTACGAGCAGTACTTC. The rearrangement links TRBV6-5 to TRBJ2-7, with a weak D call TRBD2 (6 bases). Per the germline V gene, CDR1 is MNHEY and CDR2 is SVGAGI. The CDR3 has 12 residues. V was trimmed by 8 bases and J by 3 bases, leaving 11 bases between them.

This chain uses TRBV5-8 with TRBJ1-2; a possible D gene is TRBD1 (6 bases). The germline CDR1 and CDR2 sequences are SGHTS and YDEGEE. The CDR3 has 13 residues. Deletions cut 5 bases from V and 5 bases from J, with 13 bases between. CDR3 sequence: CASSYRVGYGYTF. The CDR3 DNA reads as TGTGCCAGCAGTTACAGGGTGGGGTATGGCTACACCTTC.

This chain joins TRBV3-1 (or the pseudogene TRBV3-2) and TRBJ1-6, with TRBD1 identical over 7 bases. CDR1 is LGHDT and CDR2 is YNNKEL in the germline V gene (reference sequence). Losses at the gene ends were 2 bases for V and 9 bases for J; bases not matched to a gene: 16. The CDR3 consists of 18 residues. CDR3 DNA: TGTGCCAGCAGCCAACCCAGAAGCGCACACAGGGGAAGTTCACCCCTCCACTTT. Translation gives CASSQPRSAHRGSSPLHF.

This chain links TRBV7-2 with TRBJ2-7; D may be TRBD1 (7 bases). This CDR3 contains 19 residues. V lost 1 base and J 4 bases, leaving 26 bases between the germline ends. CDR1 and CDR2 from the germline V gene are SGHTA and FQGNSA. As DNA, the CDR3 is TGTGCCAGCAGCTTAGGTGTCAGCCTAGGCGGGACAGCAAAGTACGAGCAGTACTTC. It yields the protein CASSLGVSLGGTAKYEQYF.

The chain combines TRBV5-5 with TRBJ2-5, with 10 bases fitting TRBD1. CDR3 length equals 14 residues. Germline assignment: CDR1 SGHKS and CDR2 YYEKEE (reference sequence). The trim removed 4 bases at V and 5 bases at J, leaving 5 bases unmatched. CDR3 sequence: CASSPDRGRETQYF. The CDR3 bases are TGTGCCAGCAGCCCTGACAGGGGGCGGGAGACCCAGTACTTC.

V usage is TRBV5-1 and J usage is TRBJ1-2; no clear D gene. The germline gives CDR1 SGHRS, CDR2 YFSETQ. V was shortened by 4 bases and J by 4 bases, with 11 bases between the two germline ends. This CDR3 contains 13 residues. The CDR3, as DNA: TGCGCCAGCAGCGGGATCGCGGGCTATGGCTACACCTTC. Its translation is CASSGIAGYGYTF.

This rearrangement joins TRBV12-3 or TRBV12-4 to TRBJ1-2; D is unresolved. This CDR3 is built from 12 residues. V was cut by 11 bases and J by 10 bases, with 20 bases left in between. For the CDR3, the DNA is TGTGCCGCGGCTCGAGGGCTGGTTATCTACACCTTC. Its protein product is CAAARGLVIYTF.